This TCR beta chain was documented in a study of PD-1 blockade in classical Hodgkin lymphoma. The overall study: Patients got intravenous nivolumab 3 mg/kg every 2 weeks. Overall study results and limits: Patients with a complete response exhibited baseline diversity comparable to newly diagnosed patients. Patients who began taking nivolumab under 1 year after ASCT were left out.

This clone was found a few times. The antigen is undetermined. Patients all relapsed after autologous stem cell transplantation, and there was variation in brentuximab vedotin exposure. There are 14 residues in the CDR3. Germline CDR1 MNHNY, CDR2 SVGAGI (reference sequence). The J segment lost 10 bases and the V segment lost 7 bases, leaving 14 bases of the junction unmatched. Here immunoSEQ multiplex PCR was the method, and the copy in TCRdb shows in-frame clones only, minus some. The sample has roughly 40,000 clones; 80% to 90% are singletons. This chain links TRBV6-6 with TRBJ2-7; 9 bases are a match to TRBD2. The material sequenced was peripheral blood mononuclear cells (PBMCs), taken at baseline. This clonotype was sampled from a human donor with classical Hodgkin lymphoma. The CDR3 DNA reads as TGTGCCAGCACCGACTCCGGGACTAGCCTCAAACAGTACTTC. Amino acids: CASTDSGTSLKQYF.